Listed here is a single TCR beta chain. Looked up from germline, CDR1 is MNHNY and CDR2 is SVGAGI (reference sequence). The CDR3 runs to 15 residues. V lost 4 bases and J 8 bases, leaving 17 bases between the germline ends. The sample is drawn from a study of neoadjuvant nivolumab and ipilimumab in lung cancer. Produced via immunoSEQ multiplex PCR; TCRdb's table is partial and in-frame only. The sample carries about 18,000 clones, more than 75% recorded once. This receptor was taken from an adult with non-small cell lung cancer. The rearrangement joins TRBV6-6 to TRBJ1-4; D remains ambiguous. The input for sequencing was tumor tissue, taken after neoadjuvant nivolumab, alone or with ipilimumab, at or shortly before surgery. The CDR3 DNA is TGTGCCAGCAGTTCAGAAGACATGTCAGGAGAAAAACTGTTTTTT. Amino acids: CASSSEDMSGEKLFF.